The next 14 T cell receptor beta chains were all read from a single sample in a study of T cell responses to AZD1222 COVID-19 vaccine (dated by TCRdb to the early 2020s). The library was built by means of the immunoSEQ multiplex PCR assay. TCRdb stores this immuneACCESS table with in-frame sequences only. Part of the clones is absent; in the studies checked, under half of the shortfall reflects unresolved V genes, and no reason is known for the rest. The sample table records 90,000 to 100,000 clones; 85% to 90% of these occur just once. Roughly 3.7% of the sample is in the top ten clones. The time point label on this specimen signifies: baseline before first vaccination. The sequenced sample was peripheral blood, obtained on day 0 of AZD1222 vaccination. The source is an adult in good health.

The V call is TRBV6-5, the J call TRBJ1-1; unclear D gene. CDR1 and CDR2 (germline): MNHEY, SVGAGI. The CDR3 extends over 15 amino acids. V lost 6 bases and J 0 bases, leaving 14 bases between the germline ends. Here the CDR3 DNA reads TGTGCCAGCAGCAACGTGGCCCAGCTGAACACTGAAGCTTTCTTT. Protein product: CASSNVAQLNTEAFF.

This chain connects TRBV4-2 to TRBJ2-2; maybe TRBD1 (6 bases). Germline V gene data show CDR1 as LGHNA and CDR2 as YNFKEQ. The CDR3 is made up of 15 amino acids. V dropped 0 bases and J dropped 6 bases, with 11 bases sitting between them. CDR3 sequence: CASSQDGGPPGELFF. The CDR3 DNA reads as TGTGCCAGCAGCCAAGATGGGGGCCCGCCCGGGGAGCTGTTTTTT.

The rearrangement joins TRBV6-5 to TRBJ1-2, with D unresolved. V shed 7 bases and J shed 10 bases, with 19 bases lying between them. Germline lookup yields CDR1 MNHEY and CDR2 SVGAGI. The CDR3 extends over 13 amino acids. The CDR3 here is CASTLEALRPYTF. CDR3 nucleotides: TGTGCCAGCACCTTGGAAGCTCTTAGACCCTACACCTTC.

This chain joins TRBV4-3 and TRBJ2-3; a weak D match, TRBD1 (6 bases). Trimming stripped 1 base from V and 4 bases from J, with 15 bases between. Germline CDR1 reads LGHNA; CDR2 reads YSLEER. The CDR3 length is 16 residues. The CDR3 DNA follows: TGCGCCAGCAGCCAAGTCTTTCCAGGGGTTCCAGATACGCAGTATTTT. Protein sequence: CASSQVFPGVPDTQYF.

The chain recombines TRBV10-3 with TRBJ2-7, with a tentative D call TRBD2 (6 bases). The V gene's germline CDR1 is ENHRY and CDR2 SYGVKD. V shed 6 bases and J shed 3 bases, with 15 bases lying between them. CDR3 length: 14 amino acids. The chain's CDR3 is CAIRMEGNFYEQYF. Written as DNA, the CDR3 is TGTGCCATCAGGATGGAGGGGAACTTCTACGAGCAGTACTTC.

The gene calls are TRBV28 and TRBJ1-2, with D hard to call. Per germline, CDR1 MDHEN and CDR2 SYDVKM. This CDR3 comprises 11 residues. V was shortened by 6 bases and J by 8 bases, with 10 bases between the two germline ends. CDR3 DNA: TGTGCCAGCAGAGGAAATAACGGCTACACCTTC. It codes for CASRGNNGYTF.

V gene TRBV9 combines with J gene TRBJ1-2; D uncertain. Trimming removed 0 bases from V and 6 bases from J, with 9 bases in between. Germline values: CDR1 SGDLS, CDR2 YYNGEE. The length of the CDR3 is 13 residues. The CDR3 protein is CASSVGADHGYTF. The CDR3 nucleotides are TGTGCCAGCAGCGTAGGGGCAGACCATGGCTACACCTTC.

This clone appeared a single time. The V and J genes are TRBV18 and TRBJ2-7; 7 bases are shared with TRBD1. The CDR3 extends over 13 amino acids. V lost 6 bases to trimming and J lost 3 bases; unmatched junction nucleotides: 5. Germline lookup yields CDR1 KGHSH and CDR2 LQKENI. The CDR3 spells CASSEGQNYEQYF. As DNA, the CDR3 is TGTGCCAGCTCCGAGGGACAGAACTACGAGCAGTACTTC.

V and J are TRBV5-5 and TRBJ2-1, with a possible D match to TRBD2 (5 bases). Looked up from germline, CDR1 is SGHKS and CDR2 is YYEKEE (reference sequence). This CDR3 spans 17 amino acids. V lost 4 bases and J 0 bases, leaving 17 bases between the germline ends. The CDR3 region has the DNA TGTGCCAGCAGCCTCGCTATAGCGCTGAGCTCCTACAATGAGCAGTTCTTC. It yields the protein CASSLAIALSSYNEQFF.

The V and J genes are TRBV19 and TRBJ2-2; 12 bases map to TRBD1. Per the germline V gene, CDR1 is LNHDA and CDR2 is SQIVND (reference sequence). J lost 8 bases, V lost 8 bases, and 9 bases had no gene match. This CDR3 is built from 15 residues. The CDR3 DNA is TGTGCCAGTCGGGGACAGGGGGCTACTCAGGGGGAGCTGTTTTTT. It translates to CASRGQGATQGELFF.

The chain has TRBV9 and TRBJ1-4; no clear D gene. The CDR3 covers 15 residues. In germline, CDR1 is SGDLS, CDR2 YYNGEE. Trimming removed 0 bases from V and 0 bases from J, with 6 bases in between. In DNA form, the CDR3 reads TGTGCCAGCAGCGTAGACGGGTCAACTAATGAAAAACTGTTTTTT. It is translated as CASSVDGSTNEKLFF.

This chain joins TRBV13 and TRBJ1-1, with D tentatively TRBD1 (5 bases). Trimming removed 5 bases from V and 5 bases from J, with 12 bases in between. Germline loops: CDR1 PRHDT, CDR2 FYEKMQ (reference sequence). The CDR3 totals 13 residues. The CDR3 protein is CASSQGEGTEAFF. The CDR3 coding sequence is TGTGCCAGCAGCCAGGGAGAGGGGACTGAAGCTTTCTTT.

This clone was seen a handful of times. V gene TRBV5-1 combines with J gene TRBJ1-2; 8 nucleotides align to TRBD1. Germline assignment: CDR1 SGHRS and CDR2 YFSETQ. This CDR3 spans 15 amino acids. V lost 1 base and J lost 6; bases outside the gene matches: 8. The CDR3 DNA sequence: TGCGCCAGCAGCTTGCAGGGGGCGCAAAGGAATGGCTACACCTTC. This gives the protein CASSLQGAQRNGYTF.

The chain couples TRBV19 to TRBJ2-7; the match to TRBD2 covers 7 bases. From germline, CDR1 is LNHDA and CDR2 SQIVND (reference sequence). Germline trimming cut 9 bases from V and 3 bases from J; bases unmatched to any gene: 11. The CDR3 runs 14 residues. The CDR3 DNA reads as TGTGCCAGCTCCCAGACTAGCTTGGTCTACGAGCAGTACTTC. Translation gives CASSQTSLVYEQYF.